The T cell receptor (beta chain) under discussion was sequenced for a study of neurological immune-mediated disorders. TCRdb reprocessed the 5' RACE reads with MiXCR, giving one entry per CDR3 protein. The sample contains roughly 47,000 distinct CDR3 sequences, roughly 4.4% of which appear only once. This clonotype has more than one count but fewer than ten. The CDR3 covers 15 residues. V lost 6 bases to trimming and J lost 1 base; unmatched junction nucleotides: 4. The genes are TRBV12-3 or TRBV12-4 and TRBJ2-1; 9 bases line up with TRBD2. Sequenced sample: PBMCs. The receptor's source is a woman aged 55-70 years with multiple sclerosis. The CDR3 DNA reads as TGTGCCAGCAGATATGCGGGAGGGTCCTACAATGAGCAGTTCTTC. Translated, it gives CASRYAGGSYNEQFF.